These 23 T cell receptor beta chains were all obtained from the same sample, sequenced in a study of T cell responses to AZD1222 COVID-19 vaccine. Sequencing used immunoSEQ multiplex PCR; TCRdb keeps in-frame clones, though not all of them. The sample contains tens of thousands of clones, roughly 85% of which appear only once. The sample consisted of peripheral blood, taken 28 days after the second AZD1222 dose. These receptors were taken from an adult who received the AZD1222 COVID-19 vaccine.

With respect to this clone: The sample carries other DNA sequences with the same CDR3. CDR3 amino acids: CASSPGENTEAFF. For the CDR3, the DNA is TGTGCCAGCTCACCAGGGGAGAACACTGAAGCTTTCTTT. This chain links TRBV18 with TRBJ1-1, with D unclear. CDR1 is KGHSH and CDR2 is LQKENI in the germline V gene. The length of the CDR3 is 13 residues. V shed 2 bases and J shed 1 base, with 5 bases lying between them.

The rearrangement uses TRBV7-9 and TRBJ1-1, with D tentatively TRBD1 (5 bases). Trimming pared 2 bases from V and 7 bases from J, leaving 17 bases between. CDR1 and CDR2 from the germline V gene are SEHNR and FQNEAQ (reference sequence). CDR3 length: 15 residues. Written as DNA, the CDR3 is TGTGCCAGCAGCTTAAACAGTGGGGCCCAAAGTGAAGCTTTCTTT. Amino acids: CASSLNSGAQSEAFF.

The rearrangement links TRBV4-1 to TRBJ2-7; no definite D call. CDR3 length: 14 residues. V gave up 4 bases and J gave up 1 base, with 11 bases separating them. Looked up from germline, CDR1 is MGHRA and CDR2 is YSYEKL. The CDR3 coding sequence is TGCGCCAGCAGCCCTTCTTATCGGTCCTACGAGCAGTACTTC. This translates into CASSPSYRSYEQYF.

Worth noting for this clone: Its ends do not fully match the called genes, so a read error is possible. V gene TRBV19 combines with J gene TRBJ1-4; D possibly corresponds to TRBD1 (5 bases). The CDR3 has 12 amino acids. The germline gives CDR1 LNHDA, CDR2 SQIVND (reference sequence). CDR3 DNA sequence: TGTGCCAGTAGTAACCCCGTTGAGGGGAAGCTTTTT. This gives the protein CASSNPVEGKLF.

The chain is built from TRBV5-8 and TRBJ2-7; 8 nucleotides line up with TRBD2. This CDR3 is built from 17 residues. Germline trimming cut 0 bases from V and 5 bases from J; bases unmatched to any gene: 13. Germline V gene lookup returns CDR1 SGHTS and CDR2 YDEGEE. The CDR3 nucleotides are TGTGCCAGCAGCTTGGCAATTAGCGGGAAAGGTCTCGACGAGCAGTACTTC. It translates to CASSLAISGKGLDEQYF.

The CDR3 here is CASSLFRAASEKLFF. The CDR3 region has the DNA TGTGCCAGCAGTTTATTCAGGGCCGCTAGTGAAAAACTGTTTTTT. V gene TRBV28 combines with J gene TRBJ1-4, with D possibly being TRBD1 (5 bases). Deletions cut 1 base from V and 7 bases from J, with 13 bases between. Germline V CDR1 and CDR2: MDHEN, SYDVKM. The CDR3 sequence is 15 residues long.

The chain recombines TRBV5-6 with TRBJ2-3; D might be TRBD1 (7 bases). The ends were cut back, 1 base at V and 0 bases at J, with 15 bases in the middle. The germline V gene encodes CDR1 SGHDT and CDR2 YYEEEE. The CDR3 sequence is 17 residues long. The CDR3: CASSLRYAGQSTDTQYF. Written as DNA, the CDR3 is TGTGCCAGCAGCTTGAGGTACGCGGGACAGAGCACAGATACGCAGTATTTT.

The V gene is TRBV4-1, the J gene TRBJ2-7, with 8 bases identical to TRBD2. Looked up from germline, CDR1 is MGHRA and CDR2 is YSYEKL. The CDR3 is made up of 13 amino acids. The V segment lost 3 bases and the J segment 5 bases; nucleotides outside the gene matches: 3. In nucleotides, the CDR3 is TGCGCCAGCAGCCACACGACTAGCGACGAGCAGTACTTC. As protein: CASSHTTSDEQYF.

V and J are TRBV27 and TRBJ1-1; D is unclear. There are 13 residues in the CDR3. V gave up 2 bases and J gave up 3 bases, with 7 bases separating them. Germline CDR1 MNHEY, CDR2 SMNVEV (reference sequence). The CDR3 here is CASSLGLHTEAFF. The CDR3 bases are TGTGCCAGCAGTTTAGGACTTCACACTGAAGCTTTCTTT.

The rearrangement uses TRBV2 and TRBJ1-2; D remains unclear. Trimming left V 4 bases short and J 0 bases short, with 9 bases between. Germline V gene sequence: CDR1 SNHLY, CDR2 FYNNEI. The CDR3 covers 14 residues. CDR3 coding DNA: TGTGCCAGCAGTGTAGTGGAATCTAACTATGGCTACACCTTC. This gives the protein CASSVVESNYGYTF.

This clone was seen just once. This chain joins TRBV28 and TRBJ1-3; 8 nucleotides line up with TRBD1. Germline V gene data show CDR1 as MDHEN and CDR2 as SYDVKM. The CDR3 length is 18 residues. J lost 6 bases, V lost 7 bases, and 20 bases had no gene match. The chain's CDR3 is CASNLRPPRQGAENTIYF. The DNA for the CDR3 is TGTGCCAGCAACTTAAGGCCCCCCCGGCAGGGGGCTGAAAACACCATATATTTT.

The V gene is TRBV2, the J gene TRBJ1-5; D unclear. The CDR3 contains 16 residues. Trimming removed 1 base at V and 2 bases at J, with 12 bases between. The germline V gene encodes CDR1 SNHLY and CDR2 FYNNEI. CDR3 sequence: CASSEEGGAGNQPQHF. The CDR3 DNA reads as TGTGCCAGCAGTGAAGAGGGAGGTGCGGGCAATCAGCCCCAGCATTTT.

J is TRBJ2-7 and V is TRBV28; 9 bases map to TRBD1. The CDR3 consists of 14 residues. V lost 5 bases, J lost 5 bases, and 7 bases stayed unmatched. The germline gives CDR1 MDHEN, CDR2 SYDVKM. This CDR3 is CASSADRGFNEQYF. CDR3 sequence (DNA): TGTGCCAGCAGTGCTGACAGGGGGTTCAACGAGCAGTACTTC.

CDR3 loop: CASSIRGEQYF. CDR3 DNA: TGTGCCAGCAGCATAAGGGGCGAGCAGTACTTC. The chain couples TRBV13 to TRBJ2-7, with D maybe TRBD1 (5 bases). The V end was cut by 5 bases, the J end by 6 bases, with 8 bases between. This CDR3 comprises 11 residues. The V gene's germline CDR1 is PRHDT and CDR2 FYEKMQ (reference sequence).

This clone was seen just once. The chain combines TRBV3-1 (or the pseudogene TRBV3-2) with TRBJ1-2; TRBD1 aligns across 9 bases. The CDR3 covers 18 residues. Germline loops: CDR1 LGHDT, CDR2 YNNKEL (reference sequence). V shed 4 bases, J shed 5 bases, and the junction held 17 bases outside the gene matches. This CDR3 reads CASSPVTPGPGQGYGYTF. Written as DNA, the CDR3 is TGTGCCAGCAGCCCAGTAACACCAGGGCCGGGACAGGGTTATGGCTACACCTTC.

The rearrangement uses TRBV3-1 (or the pseudogene TRBV3-2) and TRBJ1-2; 7 bases map to TRBD1. With 4 bases clipped from V and 5 bases from J, the junction kept 7 bases outside the gene matches. From germline, CDR1 is LGHDT and CDR2 YNNKEL (reference sequence). The CDR3 contains 14 residues. The CDR3 reads CASSPTGLGYGYTF. Written as DNA, the CDR3 is TGTGCCAGCAGCCCGACAGGGCTTGGTTATGGCTACACCTTC.

This chain links TRBV28 with TRBJ2-1; 9 nucleotides line up with TRBD1. The length of the CDR3 is 16 residues. Germline V gene sequence: CDR1 MDHEN, CDR2 SYDVKM. V dropped 6 bases and J dropped 4; count of bases not matched to a gene: 10. The CDR3 DNA is TGTGCCAGCAGCATTATTGGGACAGGGCAATACAATGAGCAGTTCTTC. Translation: CASSIIGTGQYNEQFF.

The chain joins TRBV20-1 to TRBJ1-4; tentative D call: TRBD1 (5 bases). Germline V lookup: CDR1 DFQATT, CDR2 SNEGSKA (reference sequence). The V gene lost 3 bases and the J gene lost 2 bases, with 7 bases spanning the gap. The CDR3 has 13 amino acids. This chain's CDR3 is CSASPGTNEKLFF. CDR3 DNA: TGCAGTGCTAGTCCAGGGACTAATGAAAAACTGTTTTTT.

This sequence joins TRBV10-1 and TRBJ2-2; 7 nucleotides match TRBD1. This CDR3 comprises 15 residues. The ends lost 6 bases at V and 1 base at J; junction bases unmatched: 5. Germline lookup yields CDR1 WNHNN and CDR2 SYGVQD (reference sequence). The CDR3 loop is CASRAGTENTGELFF. In DNA, the CDR3 is TGCGCCAGCAGGGCCGGGACAGAGAACACCGGGGAGCTGTTTTTT.

The rearrangement uses TRBV6-5 and TRBJ2-1; 7 bases match TRBD2. V was pared by 4 bases and J by 4 bases, with 7 bases of the junction left unmatched. The CDR3 has 15 residues. Per the germline V gene, CDR1 is MNHEY and CDR2 is SVGAGI. This chain's CDR3 is CASSFRGRGYNEQFF. The CDR3 nucleotides are TGTGCCAGCAGTTTCCGGGGGAGGGGATACAATGAGCAGTTCTTC.

This chain connects TRBV9 to TRBJ2-5; 11 nucleotides line up with TRBD2. Germline CDR1 and CDR2: SGDLS and YYNGEE. The V segment lost 2 bases and the J segment 5 bases; nucleotides outside the gene matches: 8. The CDR3 has 16 amino acids. CDR3 residues: CASSVTSGGDLETQYF. The CDR3 DNA reads TGTGCCAGCAGCGTTACTAGCGGGGGCGACCTGGAGACCCAGTACTTC.

The chain combines TRBV7-9 with TRBJ1-2; D gene ambiguous. Trimming pared 6 bases from V and 7 bases from J, leaving 15 bases between. Looked up from germline, CDR1 is SEHNR and CDR2 is FQNEAQ (reference sequence). The CDR3 sequence is 13 residues long. The CDR3 spells CASRGPLEGGYTF. CDR3 nucleotides: TGTGCCAGCAGGGGTCCCTTGGAGGGTGGCTACACCTTC.

This clone was seen only once. This rearrangement joins TRBV3-1 (or the pseudogene TRBV3-2) to TRBJ2-1, with 12 positions matching TRBD2. The CDR3 sequence is 20 residues long. CDR1 is LGHDT, CDR2 YNNKEL, per germline (reference sequence). V dropped 4 bases and J dropped 4; count of bases not matched to a gene: 17. The CDR3 is CASSPRYLAGGPIWYNEQFF. The CDR3 DNA reads TGTGCCAGCAGCCCTAGGTATCTAGCGGGGGGGCCTATTTGGTACAATGAGCAGTTCTTC.